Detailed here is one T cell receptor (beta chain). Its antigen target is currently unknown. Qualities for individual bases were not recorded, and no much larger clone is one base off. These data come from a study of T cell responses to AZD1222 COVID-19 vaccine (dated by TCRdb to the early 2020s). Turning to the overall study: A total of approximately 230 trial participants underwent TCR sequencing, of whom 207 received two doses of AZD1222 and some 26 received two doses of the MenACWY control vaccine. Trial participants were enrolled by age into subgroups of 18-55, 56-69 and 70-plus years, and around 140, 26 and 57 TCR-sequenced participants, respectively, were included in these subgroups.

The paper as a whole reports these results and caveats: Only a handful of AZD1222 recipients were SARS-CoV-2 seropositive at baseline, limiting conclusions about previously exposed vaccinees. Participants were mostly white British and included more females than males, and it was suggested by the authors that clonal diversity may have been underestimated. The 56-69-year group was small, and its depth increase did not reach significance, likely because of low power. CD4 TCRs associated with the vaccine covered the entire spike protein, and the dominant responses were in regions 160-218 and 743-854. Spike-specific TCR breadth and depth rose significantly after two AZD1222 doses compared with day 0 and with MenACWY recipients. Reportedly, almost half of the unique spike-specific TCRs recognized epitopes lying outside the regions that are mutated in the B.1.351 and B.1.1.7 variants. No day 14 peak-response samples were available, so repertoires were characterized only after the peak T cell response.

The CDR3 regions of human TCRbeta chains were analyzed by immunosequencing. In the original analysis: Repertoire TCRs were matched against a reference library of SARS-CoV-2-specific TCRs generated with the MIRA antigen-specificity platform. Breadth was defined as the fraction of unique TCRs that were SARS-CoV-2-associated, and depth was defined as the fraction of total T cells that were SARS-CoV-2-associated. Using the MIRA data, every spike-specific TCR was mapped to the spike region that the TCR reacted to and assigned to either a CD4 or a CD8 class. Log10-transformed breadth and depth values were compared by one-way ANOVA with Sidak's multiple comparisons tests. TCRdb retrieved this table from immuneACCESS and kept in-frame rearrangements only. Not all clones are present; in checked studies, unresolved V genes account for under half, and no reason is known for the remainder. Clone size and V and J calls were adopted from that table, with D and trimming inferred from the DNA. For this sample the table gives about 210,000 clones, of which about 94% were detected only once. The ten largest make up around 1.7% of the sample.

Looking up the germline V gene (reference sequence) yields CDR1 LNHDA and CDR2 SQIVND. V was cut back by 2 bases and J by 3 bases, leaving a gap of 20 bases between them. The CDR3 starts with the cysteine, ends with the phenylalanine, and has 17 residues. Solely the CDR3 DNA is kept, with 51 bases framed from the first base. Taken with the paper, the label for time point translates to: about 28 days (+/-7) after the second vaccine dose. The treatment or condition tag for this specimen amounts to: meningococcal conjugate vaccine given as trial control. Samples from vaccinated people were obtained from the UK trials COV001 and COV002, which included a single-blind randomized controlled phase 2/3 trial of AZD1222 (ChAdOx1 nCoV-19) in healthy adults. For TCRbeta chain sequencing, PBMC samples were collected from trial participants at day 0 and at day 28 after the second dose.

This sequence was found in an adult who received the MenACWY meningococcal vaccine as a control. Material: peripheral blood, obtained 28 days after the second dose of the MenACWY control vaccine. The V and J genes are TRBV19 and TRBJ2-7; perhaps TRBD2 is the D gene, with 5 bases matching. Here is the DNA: TGTGCCAGTAGTATAAGAATACGGCATTCCGGGATCTACGAGCAGTACTTC. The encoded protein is CASSIRIRHSGIYEQYF. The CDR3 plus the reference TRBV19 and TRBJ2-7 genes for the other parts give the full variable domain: DGGITQSPKYLFRKEGQNVTLSCEQNLNHDAMYWYRQDPGQGLRLIYYSQIVNDFQKGDIAEGYSVSREKKESFPLTVTSAQKNPTAFYLCASSIRIRHSGIYEQYFGPGTRLTVT.